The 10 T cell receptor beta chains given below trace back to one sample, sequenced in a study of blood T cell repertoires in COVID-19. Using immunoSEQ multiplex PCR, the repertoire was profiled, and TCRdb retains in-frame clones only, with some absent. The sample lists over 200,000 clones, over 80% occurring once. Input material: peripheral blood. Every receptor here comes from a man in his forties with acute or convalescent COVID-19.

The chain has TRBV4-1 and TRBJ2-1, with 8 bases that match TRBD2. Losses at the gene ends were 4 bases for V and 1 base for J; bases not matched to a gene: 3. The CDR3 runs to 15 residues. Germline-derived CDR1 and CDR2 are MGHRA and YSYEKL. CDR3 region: CASSRAGVSYNEQFF. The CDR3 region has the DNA TGCGCCAGCAGCCGAGCGGGAGTATCCTACAATGAGCAGTTCTTC.

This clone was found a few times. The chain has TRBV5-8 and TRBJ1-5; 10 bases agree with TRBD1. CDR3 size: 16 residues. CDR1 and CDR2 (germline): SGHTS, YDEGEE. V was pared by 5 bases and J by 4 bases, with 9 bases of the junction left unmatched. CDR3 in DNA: TGTGCCAGCAGTCGCGTTGGGACAGGGGTGAATCAGCCCCAGCATTTT. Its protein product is CASSRVGTGVNQPQHF.

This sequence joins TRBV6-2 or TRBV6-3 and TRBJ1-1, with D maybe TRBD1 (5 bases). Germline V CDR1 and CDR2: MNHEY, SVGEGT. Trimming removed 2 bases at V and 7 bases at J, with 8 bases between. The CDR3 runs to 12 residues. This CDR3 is CASSYEGDEAFF. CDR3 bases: TGTGCCAGCAGTTACGAAGGGGATGAAGCTTTCTTT.

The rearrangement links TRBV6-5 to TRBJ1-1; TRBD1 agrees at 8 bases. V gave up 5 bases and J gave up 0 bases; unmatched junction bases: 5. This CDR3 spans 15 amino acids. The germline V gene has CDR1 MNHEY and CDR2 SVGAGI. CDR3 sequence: CASSRTGNMNTEAFF. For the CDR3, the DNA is TGTGCCAGCAGTCGGACAGGGAACATGAACACTGAAGCTTTCTTT.

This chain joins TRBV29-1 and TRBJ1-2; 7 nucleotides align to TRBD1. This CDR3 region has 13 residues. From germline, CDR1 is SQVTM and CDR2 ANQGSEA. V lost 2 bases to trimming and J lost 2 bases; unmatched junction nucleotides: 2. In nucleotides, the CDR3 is TGCAGCGTTGAAAAGGGGGCAAACTATGGCTACACCTTC. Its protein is CSVEKGANYGYTF. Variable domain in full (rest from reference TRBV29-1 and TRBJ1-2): SAVISQKPSRDICQRGTSLTIQCQVDSQVTMMFWYRQQPGQSLTLIATANQGSEATYESGFVIDKFPISRPNLTFSTLTVSNMSPEDSSIYLCSVEKGANYGYTFGSGTRLTVV.

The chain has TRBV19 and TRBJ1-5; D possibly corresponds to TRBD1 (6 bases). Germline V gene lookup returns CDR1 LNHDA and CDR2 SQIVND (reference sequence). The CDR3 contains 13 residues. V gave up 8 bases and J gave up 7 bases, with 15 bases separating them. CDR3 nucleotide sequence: TGTGCCAGTGCCGACAGGTCATTACAGCCCCAGCATTTT. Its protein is CASADRSLQPQHF.

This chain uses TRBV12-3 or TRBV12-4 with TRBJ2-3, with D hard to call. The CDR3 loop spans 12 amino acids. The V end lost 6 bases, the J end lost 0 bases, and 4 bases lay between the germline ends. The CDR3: CASSYSTDTQYF. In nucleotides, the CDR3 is TGTGCCAGCAGCTACAGCACAGATACGCAGTATTTT.

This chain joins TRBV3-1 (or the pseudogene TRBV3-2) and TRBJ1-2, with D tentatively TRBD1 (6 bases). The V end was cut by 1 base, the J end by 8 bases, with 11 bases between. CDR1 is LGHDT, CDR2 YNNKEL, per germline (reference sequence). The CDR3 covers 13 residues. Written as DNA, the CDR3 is TGTGCCAGCAGCCAAGTCAGGGGCGAGGGCTACACCTTC. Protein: CASSQVRGEGYTF.

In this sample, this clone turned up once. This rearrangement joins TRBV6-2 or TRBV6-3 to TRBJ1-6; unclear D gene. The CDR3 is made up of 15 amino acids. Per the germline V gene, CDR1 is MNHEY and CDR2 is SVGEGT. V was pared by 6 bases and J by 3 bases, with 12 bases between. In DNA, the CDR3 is TGTGCCAGCAGCCACGTTGGCGGCTATAATTCACCCCTCCACTTT. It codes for CASSHVGGYNSPLHF.

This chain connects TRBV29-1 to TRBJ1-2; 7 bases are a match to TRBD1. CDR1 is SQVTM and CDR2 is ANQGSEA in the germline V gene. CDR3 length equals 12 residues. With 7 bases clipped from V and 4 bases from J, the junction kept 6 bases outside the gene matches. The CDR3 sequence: CSAFGTAYGYTF. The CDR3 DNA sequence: TGCAGCGCCTTTGGGACAGCCTATGGCTACACCTTC.